Listed below are T cell receptor beta chains from one sample, sequenced in a study of T cell responses to AZD1222 COVID-19 vaccine. Using immunoSEQ multiplex PCR, the repertoire was profiled, and TCRdb retains in-frame clones only, with some absent. The data contain 150,000 to 200,000 clones, about 90% of them singletons. Here the sequenced sample was peripheral blood, taken 28 days after the second dose of the MenACWY control vaccine. The receptors here all came from an adult who received the MenACWY meningococcal vaccine as a control. Both conserved end residues are part of each CDR3. The D gene is left open where the match is weak. Rows give clone size only sometimes, using once, few, many, or a class for an expanded clone.

TRBV5-1	NA	TRBJ2-7	TRBD2	CARARGGGFHEQYF	TGCGCCCGCGCGCGGGGGGGAGGGTTCCACGAGCAGTACTTC
TRBV19	NA	TRBJ2-3	TRBD1	CASSMRGTGIADTQYF	TGTGCCAGTAGTATGAGAGGGACAGGGATAGCAGATACGCAGTATTTT
TRBV7-8	once	TRBJ2-7	NA	CASSSPGHPYEQYF	TGTGCCAGCAGCTCCCCGGGACATCCCTACGAGCAGTACTTC
TRBV11-2	NA	TRBJ1-4	TRBD1	CASSLATGQEEKLFF	TGTGCCAGCAGCTTAGCAACGGGACAGGAAGAAAAACTGTTTTTT
TRBV10-2	NA	TRBJ1-1	NA	CASSEFGWGQGEAFF	TGCGCCAGCAGTGAGTTCGGTTGGGGGCAGGGTGAAGCTTTCTTT
TRBV3-1/TRBV3-2	NA	TRBJ2-5	NA	CASSRGGRGLRETQYF	TGTGCCAGCAGCCGAGGCGGTAGGGGACTCCGAGAGACCCAGTACTTC
TRBV28	once	TRBJ1-1	NA	CASRDGAFHEAFF	TGTGCCAGCAGGGACGGGGCTTTTCACGAAGCTTTCTTT
TRBV6-5	NA	TRBJ2-7	TRBD1	CASSYSDRTSYEQYF	TGTGCCAGCAGTTACTCGGACAGGACCTCCTACGAGCAGTACTTC
TRBV7-9	NA	TRBJ1-5	NA	CASSDGNQPQHF	TGTGCCAGCAGCGACGGTAATCAGCCCCAGCATTTT
TRBV9	NA	TRBJ1-5	NA	CASSVDGQGGQPQHF	TGTGCCAGCAGCGTAGACGGGCAGGGTGGTCAGCCCCAGCATTTT
TRBV10-1	NA	TRBJ2-5	TRBD2	CASINSGTGDQYF	TGCGCCAGCATCAATAGCGGGACTGGAGACCAGTACTTC
TRBV6-5	NA	TRBJ1-2	TRBD1	CASSYSREGAYGYTF	TGTGCCAGCAGTTACTCCAGGGAGGGGGCCTATGGCTACACCTTC
TRBV11-3	NA	TRBJ2-2	NA	CASSSDPGANTGELFF	TGTGCCAGCAGCTCCGATCCGGGAGCCAACACCGGGGAGCTGTTTTTT
TRBV3-1/TRBV3-2	once	TRBJ1-3	NA	CASSAKVRTEFSGNTIYF	TGTGCCAGCAGCGCAAAAGTCCGAACGGAATTCTCTGGAAACACCATATATTTT
TRBV20-1	NA	TRBJ1-2	TRBD1	CSAIQGFGYTF	TGCAGTGCTATACAGGGGTTTGGCTACACCTTC
TRBV7-9	NA	TRBJ1-1	NA	CASSLMANTEAFF	TGTGCCAGCAGCTTAATGGCGAACACTGAAGCTTTCTTT
TRBV4-2	NA	TRBJ1-2	TRBD1	CASSQPEGARYYGYTF	TGTGCCAGCAGCCAACCCGAGGGGGCGAGGTATTATGGCTACACCTTC
TRBV12-5	NA	TRBJ2-1	NA	CASGARGYNEQFF	TGTGCTAGTGGGGCAAGGGGTTACAATGAGCAGTTCTTC
TRBV9	NA	TRBJ1-2	TRBD1	CASSPLTGIGGYTF	TGTGCCAGCAGCCCCTTGACAGGGATCGGCGGCTACACCTTC
TRBV10-3	NA	TRBJ2-7	TRBD2	CAINPGREGYEQYF	TGTGCCATCAATCCAGGGAGGGAGGGCTACGAGCAGTACTTC
TRBV7-2	NA	TRBJ2-2	TRBD2	CASSFSGGRWELFF	TGTGCCAGCAGCTTTAGCGGGGGGAGGTGGGAGCTGTTTTTT
TRBV19	NA	TRBJ2-1	TRBD2	CASSIWLAGGRHNEQFF	TGTGCCAGTAGTATATGGCTAGCGGGAGGTCGGCACAATGAGCAGTTCTTC
TRBV6-2/TRBV6-3	NA	TRBJ2-7	NA	CASSFPQGVNYEQYF	TGTGCCAGCAGTTTTCCACAGGGTGTGAACTACGAGCAGTACTTC
TRBV14	NA	TRBJ1-2	NA	CASRTQASYGYTF	TGTGCCAGCAGGACACAGGCAAGCTATGGCTACACCTTC
TRBV4-3	few	TRBJ2-7	TRBD2	CASSQDWGGRPHF	TGCGCCAGCAGCCAAGACTGGGGCGGGAGGCCTCACTTC
TRBV4-3	NA	TRBJ2-7	TRBD2	CASSQGVSSGSYEQYF	TGCGCCAGCAGCCAAGGGGTTTCTAGCGGGAGCTACGAGCAGTACTTC
TRBV6-2/TRBV6-3	NA	TRBJ1-5	NA	CASSSSLTINQPQHF	TGTGCCAGCAGTTCGAGTTTAACTATCAATCAGCCCCAGCATTTT
TRBV6-5	NA	TRBJ2-7	NA	CASSYQWEQYF	TGTGCCAGCAGTTACCAGTGGGAGCAGTACTTC
TRBV7-9	NA	TRBJ2-7	TRBD2	CASSVSGSGYEQYF	TGTGCCAGCAGCGTTAGCGGGAGTGGCTACGAGCAGTACTTC
TRBV29-1	NA	TRBJ2-5	TRBD2	CSVEEPKPTSGGTQYF	TGCAGCGTTGAAGAGCCGAAACCAACTAGCGGCGGGACCCAGTACTTC
TRBV6-5	NA	TRBJ1-5	NA	CASSYSSNQPQHF	TGTGCCAGCAGTTACAGCAGCAATCAGCCCCAGCATTTT
TRBV30	NA	TRBJ2-7	TRBD2	CAWGSGLAVSFYEQYF	TGTGCCTGGGGGTCTGGACTAGCGGTGTCATTCTACGAGCAGTACTTC
TRBV3-1/TRBV3-2	NA	TRBJ2-1	NA	CASSLYGGSYNEQFF	TGTGCCAGCAGCCTCTATGGGGGTTCCTACAATGAGCAGTTCTTC
TRBV12-3/TRBV12-4	once	TRBJ1-1	NA	CASSFLGVGAFF	TGTGCCAGCAGTTTTTTGGGGGTTGGGGCTTTCTTT
TRBV5-1	NA	TRBJ2-7	TRBD2	CASSLSGTSSSYEQYF	TGCGCCAGCAGCTTATCCGGGACTAGTAGCTCCTACGAGCAGTACTTC
TRBV5-4	NA	TRBJ2-3	TRBD2	CASKGLAGGPDTQYF	TGTGCCAGCAAGGGGCTAGCGGGAGGCCCAGATACGCAGTATTTT
TRBV6-5	once	TRBJ1-1	NA	CASRYAGNTEAFF	TGTGCCAGCAGGTACGCGGGGAACACTGAAGCTTTCTTT
TRBV27	NA	TRBJ1-4	TRBD1	CASSLHYGITGQTNEKLFF	TGTGCCAGCAGTTTACATTATGGGATTACGGGACAGACTAATGAAAAACTGTTTTTT
TRBV5-1	NA	TRBJ2-7	NA	CASSLVRDHYEQYF	TGCGCCAGCAGCTTGGTCAGGGACCACTACGAGCAGTACTTC
TRBV12-3/TRBV12-4	NA	TRBJ1-1	TRBD1	CASTRGFTEAFF	TGTGCCAGCACCAGGGGGTTCACTGAAGCTTTCTTT
TRBV4-1	NA	TRBJ1-1	NA	CASSQQVGVRTEAFF	TGCGCCAGCAGCCAACAGGTGGGTGTGAGGACTGAAGCTTTCTTT
TRBV7-2	NA	TRBJ1-2	TRBD1	CASSTQGLTGGSHGYTF	TGTGCCAGCAGCACCCAGGGGCTGACAGGGGGCTCACATGGCTACACCTTC
TRBV6-5	NA	TRBJ1-3	NA	CASSYTGSGNTIYF	TGTGCCAGCAGTTACACTGGCTCTGGAAACACCATATATTTT